One sample yielded the 10 T cell receptor beta chains listed below, sequenced in a study of T cells in Graves' hyperthyroidism and ophthalmopathy. There were TCR beta CDR3 regions amplified from RNA transcripts. The study used the HTBI primer set for a first-round RT-PCR of the TCR CDR3. TCRdb re-called the multiplex PCR reads with MiXCR, one entry per CDR3 protein. The data hold about 770,000 distinct CDR3 sequences, with around 19% observed a single time. The sequencing sample was made of blood. The receptors shown here come from a woman aged 45 to 65 with Graves' hyperthyroidism that later progressed to Graves' ophthalmopathy.

This clonotype was seen many times. The chain links TRBV7-9 to TRBJ1-1; TRBD1 matches 12 bases. Trimming removed 1 base from V and 0 bases from J; junction bases left unmatched: 3. The length of the CDR3 is 17 residues. The germline V gene encodes CDR1 SEHNR and CDR2 FQNEAQ (reference sequence). In nucleotides, the CDR3 is TGTGCCAGCAGCTTAGTAGGGACAGGGGGCCTGAACACTGAAGCTTTCTTT. This gives the protein CASSLVGTGGLNTEAFF.

This clonotype was counted many times. The rearrangement links TRBV11-2 to TRBJ2-1, with D perhaps matching TRBD2 (5 bases). V dropped 4 bases and J dropped 7 bases, with 20 bases sitting between them. The CDR3 is 16 amino acids. Germline V gives CDR1 SGHAT, CDR2 FQNNGV. CDR3 protein: CASSSEVSVRVNEQFF. The CDR3 DNA reads TGTGCCAGCAGCTCGGAGGTCTCGGTCCGGGTGAATGAGCAGTTCTTC.

J is TRBJ1-2 and V is TRBV12-3 or TRBV12-4; D gene ambiguous. This CDR3 spans 13 amino acids. V was pared by 7 bases and J by 3 bases, with 12 bases between. CDR3 DNA sequence: TGTGCCAGCACACAAACAGAATACTATGGCTACACCTTC. Residues: CASTQTEYYGYTF.

In this sample, this clonotype turned up many times. The chain carries TRBV20-1 and TRBJ2-2; D unclear. Germline lookup yields CDR1 DFQATT and CDR2 SNEGSKA (reference sequence). The CDR3 sequence is 14 residues long. Deletions cut 1 base from V and 1 base from J, with 7 bases between. CDR3 coding DNA: TGCAGTGCTAGAGGGGGAAGGAACACCGGGGAGCTGTTTTTT. Translating it yields CSARGGRNTGELFF.

The table lists this clonotype with many counts. V and J are TRBV5-1 and TRBJ2-7; 8 nucleotides agree with TRBD1. V shed 4 bases, J shed 0 bases, and the junction held 9 bases outside the gene matches. Germline values: CDR1 SGHRS, CDR2 YFSETQ. The CDR3 contains 16 residues. The CDR3 here is CASSQRTGTSSYEQYF. The CDR3 nucleotides are TGCGCCAGCAGCCAAAGGACAGGGACGAGCTCCTACGAGCAGTACTTC.

This clonotype was observed many times. The chain has TRBV2 and TRBJ2-2; a possible D gene is TRBD2 (5 bases). V lost 6 bases and J lost 3, with 11 bases in between. Looked up from germline, CDR1 is SNHLY and CDR2 is FYNNEI. The CDR3 extends over 14 amino acids. CDR3 sequence reads: CASSDTRDTGELFF. CDR3 bases: TGTGCCAGCAGCGATACTAGAGACACCGGGGAGCTGTTTTTT. The full variable domain, with the rest looked up from reference TRBV2 and TRBJ2-2, is EPEVTQTPSHQVTQMGQEVILRCVPISNHLYFYWYRQILGQKVEFLVSFYNNEISEKSEIFDDQFSVERPDGSNFTLKIRSTKLEDSAMYFCASSDTRDTGELFFGEGSRLTVL.

V and J are TRBV7-9 and TRBJ2-1; 9 bases are shared with TRBD2. The germline V gene has CDR1 SEHNR and CDR2 FQNEAQ (reference sequence). CDR3 length: 19 residues. V shed 3 bases and J 2 bases; nucleotides not matched to a gene: 14. CDR3 DNA: TGTGCCAGCAGCTTGAGAAGAGTTTTGGCGGGGGGGCCCTACAATGAGCAGTTCTTC. This translates into CASSLRRVLAGGPYNEQFF.

This clonotype came up many times. The chain employs TRBV9 and TRBJ1-5, with no clear D. Germline CDR1 SGDLS, CDR2 YYNGEE. Trimming stripped 0 bases from V and 7 bases from J, with 14 bases between. The CDR3 has 15 amino acids. CDR3 DNA: TGTGCCAGCAGCGTAGCTGGTGGGGTGGGACAGCCCCAGCATTTT. Protein: CASSVAGGVGQPQHF.

This clonotype was counted between two and nine times. This rearrangement joins TRBV7-9 to TRBJ1-1, with TRBD1 identical over 7 bases. CDR3 length equals 17 residues. The V gene end was trimmed by 4 bases and the J gene end by 0 bases; junction bases not matched to a gene: 11. CDR1 is SEHNR and CDR2 is FQNEAQ in the germline V gene (reference sequence). CDR3 DNA sequence: TGTGCCAGCAGCTCCGGGGACAGCTTTTCCTTGAACACTGAAGCTTTCTTT. Amino acids: CASSSGDSFSLNTEAFF.

The chain is built from TRBV9 and TRBJ2-7; D remains unclear. In germline, CDR1 is SGDLS, CDR2 YYNGEE. The CDR3 has 14 residues. Trimming shortened V by 3 bases and J by 5 bases, and 15 bases separated the two germline ends. The CDR3: CASSEWGSEHEQYF. CDR3 coding DNA: TGTGCCAGCAGCGAGTGGGGATCCGAACACGAGCAGTACTTC.